The clone carrying this T cell receptor beta chain was picked up a small number of times. What it binds is unknown. Investigators reverse transcribed all isolated RNA, so they sequenced expressed TCRB transcripts. Libraries were prepared by immunoSEQ multiplex PCR; TCRdb keeps only in-frame clonotypes and omits some of them. The table includes 500,000 to 700,000 clones, roughly 16% detected once. These data originate in a study of beta chain features in type 1 diabetes. The CDR3 runs to 13 residues. Germline assignment: CDR1 SGHRS and CDR2 YFSETQ. The germline V and J ends were trimmed by 1 base and 1 base, with 5 bases remaining between them. Study-level findings and limits: Type 1 diabetes patients had TCRB CDR3s that were shorter (moderately but significantly so) in all four CD4+ subsets. When VDJ junctions were examined, type 1 diabetes patients showed fewer insertions and more deletions.

The V and J genes are TRBV5-1 and TRBJ1-1; D ambiguous. Specimen: naive CD4+ T cells from blood. The TCR comes from a young man in good health. Written as DNA, the CDR3 is TGCGCCAGCAGCTTGCCAGGGAACACTGAAGCTTTCTTT. Protein sequence: CASSLPGNTEAFF. Drawing the rest from reference TRBV5-1 and TRBJ1-1, the complete variable domain is KAGVTQTPRYLIKTRGQQVTLSCSPISGHRSVSWYQQTPGQGLQFLFEYFSETQRNKGNFPGRFSGRQFSNSRSEMNVSTLELGDSALYLCASSLPGNTEAFFGQGTRLTVV.